Listed below are T cell receptor beta chains from one sample, sequenced in a study of T cell repertoires in cytomegalovirus infection. The antigens for these receptors are not known. TCRdb re-called the reads through MiXCR, storing one row per CDR3 protein. The sample has about 770,000 distinct CDR3 sequences, almost 30% seen once. The sample was cultured CD8+ T cells from PBMCs, taken from culture after CMV antigen stimulation. All receptors come from a human donor in good health (CMV status not recorded). Some clones in this sample may be carry-over from other donors' samples. CDR3s include the opening cysteine and the closing phenylalanine or tryptophan. A D gene is named only where the DNA matches it firmly. The size entry is marked missing in some rows and otherwise reads once, few, many or a size class.

CDR3aa | CDR3nt | j_gene | d_gene | v_gene | abundance
CASSFWTTWGIDTEAFF | TGTGCCAGCAGCTTTTGGACAACCTGGGGGATAGACACTGAAGCTTTCTTT | TRBJ1-1 | - | TRBV7-9 | -
CASSFSGRGSGHYGYTF | TGTGCCAGCAGTTTCTCCGGAAGGGGTTCGGGACACTATGGCTACACCTTC | TRBJ1-2 | - | TRBV27 | many
CASSYLGTSGTNEQFF | TGTGCCAGCAGTTATCTCGGGACTAGCGGTACCAATGAGCAGTTCTTC | TRBJ2-1 | TRBD2 | TRBV7-2 | -
CASGPDQPQHF | TGTGCTAGTGGCCCAGATCAGCCCCAGCATTTT | TRBJ1-5 | - | TRBV12-5 | -
CASSNWESSPLHF | TGTGCCAGCAGCAACTGGGAGAGTTCACCCCTCCACTTT | TRBJ1-6 | - | TRBV6-5 | -
CAISLGAENTEAFF | TGTGCCATCTCCCTCGGGGCTGAGAACACTGAAGCTTTCTTT | TRBJ1-1 | - | TRBV10-3 | -
CASSSGRYGYTF | TGTGCCAGCAGTTCGGGTCGTTATGGCTACACCTTC | TRBJ1-2 | - | TRBV27 | few
CASSQGDRGTNEKLFF | TGTGCCAGCAGCCAAGGGGACAGGGGGACTAATGAAAAACTGTTTTTT | TRBJ1-4 | TRBD1 | TRBV14 | few
CATSFGQGGSYEQYF | TGTGCCACCAGCTTCGGACAGGGTGGCTCCTACGAGCAGTACTTC | TRBJ2-7 | TRBD1 | TRBV15 | -
CASNSNPGGSEAFF | TGTGCCAGCAATTCCAACCCAGGGGGCTCTGAAGCTTTCTTT | TRBJ1-1 | TRBD1 | TRBV2 | -
CASSFDGNYGYTF | TGTGCCAGCAGTTTTGACGGGAACTATGGCTACACCTTC | TRBJ1-2 | - | TRBV6-2/TRBV6-3 | -
CASSPTGYNQPQHF | TGTGCCAGCAGCCCGACAGGGTATAATCAGCCCCAGCATTTT | TRBJ1-5 | TRBD1 | TRBV3-1 | -
CASSYSVGSYNEQFF | TGTGCCAGCAGTTACTCGGTCGGATCCTACAATGAGCAGTTCTTC | TRBJ2-1 | - | TRBV6-5 | many
CASSLSWTRGAYGYTF | TGTGCCAGCAGTTTATCGTGGACCAGGGGAGCATATGGCTACACCTTC | TRBJ1-2 | - | TRBV28 | -
CASSLVAGDEQYF | TGTGCCAGCAGCTTGGTGGCAGGGGACGAGCAGTACTTC | TRBJ2-7 | - | TRBV5-4 | once
CASRADGGGNGYTF | TGTGCCAGCAGAGCCGACGGGGGGGGGAATGGCTACACCTTC | TRBJ1-2 | - | TRBV28 | few
CSVEDPRFTTDTQYF | TGCAGCGTTGAAGATCCAAGATTTACCACAGATACGCAGTATTTT | TRBJ2-3 | - | TRBV29-1 | -
CASFGTGSGIQYF | TGTGCCAGCTTCGGGACAGGGAGTGGAATTCAGTACTTC | TRBJ2-4 | TRBD1 | TRBV27 | few
CASSLNTRGTNEKLFF | TGTGCCAGCAGCTTAAACACAAGGGGAACTAATGAAAAACTGTTTTTT | TRBJ1-4 | - | TRBV7-2 | many
CASSASGLADPSGANVLTF | TGTGCCAGCAGCGCCTCCGGACTAGCGGACCCCTCTGGGGCCAACGTCCTGACTTTC | TRBJ2-6 | TRBD2 | TRBV5-4 | -
CASSWGDGEQYF | TGTGCCAGCAGCTGGGGCGATGGCGAGCAGTACTTC | TRBJ2-7 | - | TRBV7-6 | many
CASSAVDEQFF | TGTGCCAGCAGCGCCGTCGATGAGCAGTTCTTC | TRBJ2-1 | - | TRBV7-9 | few
CSVESLEGLSSYNEQFF | TGCAGCGTTGAATCACTCGAGGGGCTCAGCTCCTACAATGAGCAGTTCTTC | TRBJ2-1 | - | TRBV29-1 | -
CASSGDRPKAFF | TGTGCCAGCAGTGGAGACAGGCCAAAAGCTTTCTTT | TRBJ1-1 | - | TRBV12-3/TRBV12-4 | -
CASSRDRGRDTEAFF | TGTGCCAGCAGCCGGGACAGGGGGAGAGACACTGAAGCTTTCTTT | TRBJ1-1 | TRBD1 | TRBV6-1 | -
CAIRLPGLAGRNTGELFF | TGTGCCATCAGACTCCCGGGACTAGCGGGGAGGAACACCGGGGAGCTGTTTTTT | TRBJ2-2 | TRBD2 | TRBV10-3 | -
CASYWGGETQYF | TGTGCCAGCTACTGGGGTGGAGAGACCCAGTACTTC | TRBJ2-5 | - | TRBV6-1 | few
CASSAQIGHTEAFF | TGTGCCAGCAGTGCCCAAATAGGGCACACTGAAGCTTTCTTT | TRBJ1-1 | - | TRBV2 | many
CASSFPFYEQYF | TGTGCCAGCAGCTTTCCATTTTACGAGCAGTACTTC | TRBJ2-7 | - | TRBV5-8 | once
CASSVGGTGEKLFF | TGTGCCAGCAGCGTAGGAGGGACGGGTGAAAAACTGTTTTTT | TRBJ1-4 | - | TRBV9 | -
CASRIWTVINGELFF | TGTGCCAGCAGGATCTGGACAGTAATCAACGGGGAGCTGTTTTTT | TRBJ2-2 | - | TRBV12-3/TRBV12-4 | few
CASSLGQRAAEAFF | TGTGCCAGCAGTTTGGGGCAGCGTGCGGCTGAAGCTTTCTTT | TRBJ1-1 | - | TRBV27 | -
CASSPYGQGSKNIQYF | TGTGCCAGCAGCCCCTACGGACAGGGTAGCAAAAACATTCAGTACTTC | TRBJ2-4 | TRBD1 | TRBV2 | -
CSAPQGFEAFF | TGCAGTGCTCCACAGGGCTTTGAAGCTTTCTTT | TRBJ1-1 | - | TRBV20-1 | -
CASSLSRDTTTNEKLFF | TGTGCCAGCAGCTTAAGTCGGGACACCACAACTAATGAAAAACTGTTTTTT | TRBJ1-4 | - | TRBV7-9 | -
CASSILAGAFNEQFF | TGTGCCAGCAGTATCCTAGCGGGGGCCTTTAATGAGCAGTTCTTC | TRBJ2-1 | TRBD2 | TRBV6-8 | -
CSARGAARRYEQYF | TGCAGTGCCCGCGGGGCGGCCAGGCGGTACGAGCAGTACTTC | TRBJ2-7 | - | TRBV20-1 | -
CASSFAQLRSSYEQYF | TGTGCCAGCAGCTTCGCTCAGCTACGAAGCTCCTACGAGCAGTACTTC | TRBJ2-7 | - | TRBV7-9 | -
CASSLLPTGVDSYNEQFF | TGTGCCAGTAGCCTCCTTCCTACAGGGGTCGACTCCTACAATGAGCAGTTCTTC | TRBJ2-1 | TRBD1 | TRBV19 | -
CASSLGGDLDYGYTF | TGTGCCAGCAGCTTAGGGGGCGACCTGGATTATGGCTACACCTTC | TRBJ1-2 | - | TRBV7-2 | -
CAIRINRDFEQFF | TGTGCCATCAGAATAAACCGGGACTTTGAGCAGTTCTTC | TRBJ2-1 | - | TRBV10-3 | few
CASSGRDSTGIDEQFF | TGTGCCAGCAGTGGCCGGGATTCCACAGGGATCGATGAGCAGTTCTTC | TRBJ2-1 | - | TRBV27 | -
CASSLSLGYNSPLHF | TGTGCCAGCAGTTTATCGCTCGGGTATAATTCACCCCTCCACTTT | TRBJ1-6 | - | TRBV27 | -